These 24 T cell receptor beta chains originate from one sample sequenced in a study of cytomegalovirus exposure and HLA in healthy donors. 13 Jbeta primers and 60 Vbeta primers were used for the PCR. Repertoires were generated with immunoSEQ multiplex PCR, while TCRdb's copy carries only in-frame clones and drops some. The repertoire includes approximately 200,000 clones, roughly 79% of them detected once, and roughly 2% sits in the top ten. The sample comprised PBMCs. The receptors were gathered from a man aged 25-40 years in good health and CMV-seronegative.

The J gene is TRBJ2-7, the V gene TRBV5-1, with 12 bases fitting TRBD2. Germline V gene sequence: CDR1 SGHRS, CDR2 YFSETQ. The CDR3 has 14 amino acids. V lost 4 bases and J lost 3; bases outside the gene matches: 2. This CDR3 reads CASSMTSGGYEQYF. CDR3 DNA sequence: TGCGCCAGCAGCATGACTAGCGGGGGCTACGAGCAGTACTTC.

The chain couples TRBV10-1 to TRBJ1-4; 9 bases map to TRBD1. After removal of 3 bases from V and 7 bases from J, the junction contained 9 bases not matched to a gene. Germline CDR1 WNHNN, CDR2 SYGVQD (reference sequence). This CDR3 has 16 residues. The CDR3 DNA reads as TGCGCCAGCAGTGACGGGACAGGGCAGTTTGGTGAAAAACTGTTTTTT. Its protein is CASSDGTGQFGEKLFF.

CDR3 loop: CARSPPTGGPIVGGANVLTF. DNA for the CDR3: TGTGCCAGAAGCCCCCCGACAGGGGGCCCAATCGTTGGTGGGGCCAACGTCCTGACTTTC. The rearrangement joins TRBV5-3 to TRBJ2-6; 10 nucleotides agree with TRBD1. TRBV5-3 is known as an ORF, though its function is uncertain. There are 20 residues in the CDR3. Trimming took 4 bases from V and 3 from J; bases not matched to a gene: 16.

The count of this clone is one. The chain is built from TRBV11-1 and TRBJ1-1, with TRBD1 identical over 7 bases. This CDR3 has 16 residues. With 5 bases clipped from V and 4 bases from J, the junction kept 13 bases outside the gene matches. CDR1 is SGHAT and CDR2 is FQDESV in the germline V gene (reference sequence). The CDR3 loop reads CASSPRKGQSSTEAFF. The CDR3 bases are TGTGCCAGCAGCCCTCGTAAGGGACAGTCCAGCACTGAAGCTTTCTTT.

The chain has TRBV11-2 and TRBJ1-3; no firm D call. This CDR3 comprises 14 residues. Germline CDR1 is SGHAT and CDR2 is FQNNGV. Trimming took 4 bases from V and 6 from J, leaving 13 bases between them. The CDR3: CASSSLSHPNTIYF. CDR3 nucleotide sequence: TGTGCCAGCAGCTCCTTGAGCCACCCAAACACCATATATTTT. Together with reference TRBV11-2 and TRBJ1-3, the CDR3 gives the full variable domain: EAGVAQSPRYKIIEKRQSVAFWCNPISGHATLYWYQQILGQGPKLLIQFQNNGVVDDSQLPKDRFSAERLKGVDSTLKIQPAKLEDSAVYLCASSSLSHPNTIYFGEGSWLTVV.

The chain has TRBV27 and TRBJ2-3, with 7 bases fitting TRBD1. Germline V CDR1 and CDR2: MNHEY, SMNVEV (reference sequence). This CDR3 comprises 13 residues. V trimming: 7 bases; J trimming: 0 bases; junction bases outside the gene matches: 1. The CDR3 loop reads CASKQGSTDTQYF. The CDR3 nucleotides are TGTGCCAGCAAACAGGGGAGCACAGATACGCAGTATTTT.

The chain combines TRBV5-1 with TRBJ2-7; 8 positions agree with TRBD2. Germline loops: CDR1 SGHRS, CDR2 YFSETQ. The CDR3 has 17 amino acids. Germline trimming cut 5 bases from V and 3 bases from J; bases unmatched to any gene: 16. The CDR3 is CASRSGYPGLGVYEQYF. The DNA of the CDR3 is TGCGCCAGCAGAAGTGGTTATCCGGGACTAGGGGTCTACGAGCAGTACTTC.

This clone has a single count. V gene TRBV27 combines with J gene TRBJ2-3, with a tentative D call TRBD1 (5 bases). Germline V lookup: CDR1 MNHEY, CDR2 SMNVEV (reference sequence). Deletions cut 0 bases from V and 0 bases from J, with 7 bases between. The CDR3 sequence is 15 residues long. The CDR3 DNA reads as TGTGCCAGCAGTTTATCGCACAGGAGCACAGATACGCAGTATTTT. The encoded protein is CASSLSHRSTDTQYF.

The rearrangement joins TRBV7-2 to TRBJ2-7, with D possibly matching TRBD2 (6 bases). V was shortened by 5 bases and J by 2 bases, with 19 bases between the two germline ends. This CDR3 is 16 amino acids long. Germline CDR1 and CDR2: SGHTA and FQGNSA. The CDR3 here is CASSRTGARSTYEQYF. The CDR3, as DNA: TGTGCCAGCAGCCGTACGGGAGCCCGCAGTACCTACGAGCAGTACTTC. Together with reference TRBV7-2 and TRBJ2-7, the CDR3 gives the full variable domain: GAGVSQSPSNKVTEKGKDVELRCDPISGHTALYWYRQSLGQGLEFLIYFQGNSAPDKSGLPSDRFSAERTGGSVSTLTIQRTQQEDSAVYLCASSRTGARSTYEQYFGPGTRLTVT.

The rearrangement joins TRBV25-1 to TRBJ1-2; D call uncertain. The germline gives CDR1 MGHDK, CDR2 SYGVNS. V lost 3 bases to trimming and J lost 5 bases, with 10 bases between them. The CDR3 extends over 13 amino acids. This CDR3 is CASSEVGDYGYTF. The CDR3 bases are TGTGCCAGCAGTGAGGTCGGGGATTATGGCTACACCTTC.

The chain has TRBV20-1 and TRBJ1-1; D is unclear. The germline V gene encodes CDR1 DFQATT and CDR2 SNEGSKA (reference sequence). CDR3 length: 11 amino acids. With 5 bases removed from V and 5 bases from J, the gap between germline ends came to 9 bases. The CDR3 bases are TGCAGTGCTCCTACAGAGACTGAAGCTTTCTTT. This encodes CSAPTETEAFF.

J is TRBJ1-1 and V is TRBV2; D is possibly TRBD1 (6 bases). V shed 3 bases and J shed 1 base, with 12 bases lying between them. Germline V lookup: CDR1 SNHLY, CDR2 FYNNEI. This CDR3 region has 15 residues. The CDR3 region has the DNA TGTGCCAGCAGTGAGGAGGCGGGGGCGAACACTGAAGCTTTCTTT. It is translated as CASSEEAGANTEAFF.

This chain connects TRBV5-1 to TRBJ2-7; D possibly corresponds to TRBD2 (5 bases). The V gene lost 0 bases and the J gene lost 1 base, with 11 bases spanning the gap. The CDR3 is made up of 15 amino acids. Germline V CDR1 and CDR2: SGHRS, YFSETQ. The CDR3: CASSLGSGYSYEQYF. The DNA of the CDR3 is TGCGCCAGCAGCTTGGGGAGCGGCTATTCCTACGAGCAGTACTTC. The variable domain in full, with the rest retrieved from reference TRBV5-1 and TRBJ2-7, is KAGVTQTPRYLIKTRGQQVTLSCSPISGHRSVSWYQQTPGQGLQFLFEYFSETQRNKGNFPGRFSGRQFSNSRSEMNVSTLELGDSALYLCASSLGSGYSYEQYFGPGTRLTVT.

CDR3 DNA: TGTGCCAGCAGCCATAACAGGGGCATGAACACTGAAGCTTTCTTT. It yields the protein CASSHNRGMNTEAFF. The V gene is TRBV5-5, the J gene TRBJ1-1, with TRBD1 matching 7 bases. J gave up 0 bases and V 4 bases, and 6 bases lay outside the gene matches. From germline, CDR1 is SGHKS and CDR2 YYEKEE (reference sequence). CDR3 length equals 15 residues.

The chain employs TRBV15 and TRBJ2-3; 14 nucleotides line up with TRBD2. The V gene end was trimmed by 1 base and the J gene end by 5 bases; junction bases not matched to a gene: 5. This CDR3 region has 17 residues. CDR1 and CDR2 (germline): LNHNV, YYDKDF (reference sequence). The CDR3 protein is CATSRGGTSGSKDTQYF. The DNA of the CDR3 is TGTGCCACCAGCAGAGGGGGGACTAGCGGGAGTAAAGATACGCAGTATTTT.

This clone was detected only once. The chain is built from TRBV28 and TRBJ2-7, with 8 positions matching TRBD2. The trim removed 2 bases at V and 7 bases at J, leaving 13 bases unmatched. The CDR3 runs 16 residues. Germline V gene sequence: CDR1 MDHEN, CDR2 SYDVKM. CDR3 nucleotides: TGTGCCAGCAGTTTAGGGCCACTAGCGGTCTCATATGAGCAGTACTTC. Protein product: CASSLGPLAVSYEQYF. Full variable domain (rest looked up from reference TRBV28 and TRBJ2-7): DVKVTQSSRYLVKRTGEKVFLECVQDMDHENMFWYRQDPGLGLRLIYFSYDVKMKEKGDIPEGYSVSREKKERFSLILESASTNQTSMYLCASSLGPLAVSYEQYFGPGTRLTVT.

The genes are TRBV2 and TRBJ1-1, with a tentative D call TRBD1 (6 bases). CDR1 is SNHLY and CDR2 is FYNNEI in the germline V gene. Trimming stripped 4 bases from V and 4 bases from J, with 13 bases between. The CDR3 consists of 14 residues. The CDR3 region is CASSGIRGGTEAFF. The CDR3 DNA reads as TGTGCCAGCAGTGGAATTCGAGGGGGCACTGAAGCTTTCTTT.

V is TRBV9 and J is TRBJ2-7, with D hard to call. Germline lookup yields CDR1 SGDLS and CDR2 YYNGEE. With 1 base removed from V and 3 bases from J, the gap between germline ends came to 11 bases. This CDR3 is built from 14 residues. As DNA, the CDR3 is TGTGCCAGCAGCGTACTCTCCGCGAGCTACGAGCAGTACTTC. Encoded protein: CASSVLSASYEQYF.

This chain connects TRBV4-1 to TRBJ2-5, with 7 nucleotides matching TRBD2. The length of the CDR3 is 15 residues. Germline V gives CDR1 MGHRA, CDR2 YSYEKL. V dropped 1 base and J dropped 4; count of bases not matched to a gene: 6. DNA of the CDR3: TGCGCCAGCAGCCAAGTTCTGGCTAGCGGAGAGACCCAGTACTTC. Protein product: CASSQVLASGETQYF.

This clone appeared a single time. CDR3 in amino acids: CASSGSGTGRTGELFF. The CDR3 region has the DNA TGTGCCAGCAGTGGATCCGGGACAGGGCGAACCGGGGAGCTGTTTTTT. The chain couples TRBV25-1 to TRBJ2-2, with 9 bases matching TRBD1. Losses at the gene ends were 4 bases for V and 5 bases for J; bases not matched to a gene: 8. The CDR3 covers 16 residues. In germline, CDR1 is MGHDK, CDR2 SYGVNS.

The chain recombines TRBV4-1 with TRBJ1-2, with TRBD1 matching over 10 bases. Germline assignment: CDR1 MGHRA and CDR2 YSYEKL. J was trimmed by 7 bases and V by 2 bases; bases with no gene match: 4. The CDR3 runs 14 residues. The CDR3 here is CASSQPGQGSGYTF. CDR3 nucleotide sequence: TGCGCCAGCAGCCAACCGGGACAGGGGTCTGGCTACACCTTC.

J is TRBJ2-3 and V is TRBV19; TRBD1 is a possible D gene (6 bases). The CDR3 extends over 15 amino acids. Germline values: CDR1 LNHDA, CDR2 SQIVND (reference sequence). With 6 bases removed from V and 0 bases from J, the gap between germline ends came to 13 bases. This CDR3 is CASRQRTASTDTQYF. The CDR3, as DNA: TGTGCCAGTAGGCAACGGACAGCTAGCACAGATACGCAGTATTTT.

The gene calls are TRBV6-1 and TRBJ2-7; 9 bases align to TRBD2. Unmatched junction bases numbered 1, after V lost 5 bases and J lost 2 bases. Germline loops: CDR1 MNHNS, CDR2 SASEGT. There are 13 residues in the CDR3. In DNA form, the CDR3 reads TGTGCCAGCAGTCCTAGCGGGACCTACGAGCAGTACTTC. Amino acid sequence: CASSPSGTYEQYF.

V and J are TRBV28 and TRBJ2-7, with 8 bases fitting TRBD2. The trim removed 10 bases at V and 2 bases at J, leaving 7 bases unmatched. Germline-derived CDR1 and CDR2 are MDHEN and SYDVKM. The CDR3 totals 13 residues. The CDR3 spells CATMTSDAYEQYF. CDR3 nucleotide sequence: TGTGCCACCATGACTAGCGATGCCTACGAGCAGTACTTC.